The 26 T cell receptor beta chains below all came from one sample that was sequenced in a study of CD8 T cells in ankylosing spondylitis. Each CDR3 protein gets one entry after TCRdb re-called the 5' RACE reads with MiXCR. The sample lists 250,000 or so distinct CDR3 sequences, roughly a quarter seen once, with over 0.55% in the top ten. The sequencing input was blood, either unsorted or a sorted T cell fraction (not recorded which). These receptors all come from a male donor with ankylosing spondylitis or in good health (not recorded which).

This clonotype has only a few counts. The rearrangement joins TRBV6-1 to TRBJ2-5; no clear D gene. Germline-derived CDR1 and CDR2 are MNHNS and SASEGT. The CDR3 consists of 14 residues. Trimming took off 5 bases at V and 5 bases at J, with 15 bases between the two ends. CDR3 region: CASSRSFLVETQYF. CDR3 DNA: TGTGCCAGCAGTCGGTCCTTCTTGGTGGAGACCCAGTACTTC.

In its sample, this clonotype was seen a few times. The V and J genes are TRBV29-1 and TRBJ2-7; 10 nucleotides match TRBD1. The CDR3 length is 14 residues. The V segment lost 4 bases and the J segment 4 bases; nucleotides outside the gene matches: 7. Germline CDR1 reads SQVTM; CDR2 reads ANQGSEA. In nucleotides, the CDR3 is TGCAGCGTTGCGACAGGGGGCTCTGGTTACGAGCAGTACTTC. This gives the protein CSVATGGSGYEQYF.

Ten or more counts support this clonotype. The rearrangement joins TRBV10-3 to TRBJ2-2, with TRBD1 matching 7 bases. There are 14 residues in the CDR3. Germline-derived CDR1 and CDR2 are ENHRY and SYGVKD. Losses at the gene ends were 6 bases for V and 3 bases for J; bases not matched to a gene: 4. The CDR3 region has the DNA TGTGCCATCAGCCCAGACAGGGACACCGGGGAGCTGTTTTTT. Its translation is CAISPDRDTGELFF.

For the CDR3, the DNA is TGTGCCAGCAGGTCTTCGACCCAGACGGATGGCTACACCTTC. Protein product: CASRSSTQTDGYTF. The chain has TRBV12-3 or TRBV12-4 and TRBJ1-2; D not certain. Trimming cost V 6 bases and J 6 bases, with 17 bases left between them. The CDR3 has 14 amino acids.

This clonotype was observed a handful of times. The J gene is TRBJ2-5, the V gene TRBV12-3 or TRBV12-4; D is perhaps TRBD2 (5 bases). Trimming removed 3 bases from V and 3 bases from J, with 8 bases in between. The CDR3 loop spans 13 amino acids. The CDR3 nucleotides read TGTGCCAGCAGTTTGGTCGGGGAAGAGACCCAGTACTTC. Translating it yields CASSLVGEETQYF.

This clonotype showed up many times. The chain is built from TRBV5-5 and TRBJ1-5; unclear D gene. The length of the CDR3 is 15 residues. In germline, CDR1 is SGHKS, CDR2 YYEKEE (reference sequence). The V end was cut by 0 bases, the J end by 1 base, with 8 bases between. The CDR3 DNA reads as TGTGCCAGCAGCTTGGATTCCCGGAGCAATCAGCCCCAGCATTTT. Translated, it gives CASSLDSRSNQPQHF.

This clonotype was counted ten times or more. The gene calls are TRBV12-3 or TRBV12-4 and TRBJ2-7, with no clear D. The CDR3 has 14 residues. Trimming took off 10 bases at V and 3 bases at J, with 19 bases between the two ends. The CDR3 DNA reads as TGTGCCAACCCGAAGTTGGGGTTTTTCTACGAGCAGTACTTC. Translating it yields CANPKLGFFYEQYF.

This clonotype showed up just a few times. The chain combines TRBV2 with TRBJ2-5; D assignment may be TRBD1 or TRBD2 (5 bases each). The CDR3 runs 15 residues. V shed 5 bases and J shed 5 bases, with 18 bases lying between them. In germline, CDR1 is SNHLY, CDR2 FYNNEI. The DNA of the CDR3 is TGTGCCAGCAGTTTTCGGGACCCGGCTAGGGAGACCCAGTACTTC. Protein product: CASSFRDPARETQYF.

This clonotype was observed many times. The chain employs TRBV12-3 or TRBV12-4 and TRBJ1-3, with D hard to call. CDR3 length equals 14 residues. The V end lost 7 bases, the J end lost 4 bases, and 14 bases lay between the germline ends. The CDR3 is CASNDWESGNTIYF. CDR3 nucleotide sequence: TGTGCCAGCAATGACTGGGAGTCGGGAAACACCATATATTTT.

The V call is TRBV29-1, the J call TRBJ1-1; D possibly corresponds to TRBD1 (6 bases). The CDR3 spans 13 residues. The germline V and J ends were trimmed by 7 bases and 1 base, with 13 bases remaining between them. Germline values: CDR1 SQVTM, CDR2 ANQGSEA. Here the CDR3 reads CSAATGTNTEAFF. CDR3 sequence (DNA): TGCAGCGCGGCAACAGGGACGAACACTGAAGCTTTCTTT.

The V gene is TRBV10-3, the J gene TRBJ2-2; 9 bases are a match to TRBD2. This CDR3 has 15 amino acids. Per the germline V gene, CDR1 is ENHRY and CDR2 is SYGVKD. V was clipped by 6 bases and J by 2 bases; unmatched bases: 4. Here the CDR3 DNA reads TGTGCCATCAGCCCGGGACTAGCAAACACCGGGGAGCTGTTTTTT. The encoded protein is CAISPGLANTGELFF.

The rearrangement links TRBV6-5 to TRBJ2-5, with 11 bases fitting TRBD2. Losses at the gene ends were 0 bases for V and 5 bases for J; bases not matched to a gene: 5. CDR1 is MNHEY, CDR2 SVGAGI, per germline. The CDR3 has 16 residues. The CDR3 here is CASSYSSASGGETQYF. The CDR3 nucleotides are TGTGCCAGCAGTTACTCGAGCGCTAGCGGGGGGGAGACCCAGTACTTC.

This clonotype turned up a few times. V gene TRBV25-1 combines with J gene TRBJ2-6; D remains unclear. The V gene lost 7 bases and the J gene lost 1 base, with 8 bases spanning the gap. The CDR3 is made up of 14 amino acids. Germline V gives CDR1 MGHDK, CDR2 SYGVNS. CDR3 DNA: TGTGCCAGCACCGGGTGGTCTGGGGCCAACGTCCTGACTTTC. Amino acids: CASTGWSGANVLTF.

The rearrangement joins TRBV25-1 to TRBJ2-3; 7 nucleotides agree with TRBD2. This CDR3 is 18 amino acids long. Germline values: CDR1 MGHDK, CDR2 SYGVNS. Trimming removed 6 bases from V and 0 bases from J; junction bases left unmatched: 15. The CDR3 DNA reads TGTGCCAGCAGCCCGGTGGGGTATCAGCGGGGTAGCACAGATACGCAGTATTTT. Its protein product is CASSPVGYQRGSTDTQYF.

This chain links TRBV20-1 with TRBJ2-5, with 12 bases aligning to TRBD2. This CDR3 is built from 15 residues. V shed 7 bases, J shed 5 bases, and the junction held 11 bases outside the gene matches. Germline V CDR1 and CDR2: DFQATT, SNEGSKA (reference sequence). CDR3 bases: TGCAGTGGCGCGCAACGGACTAGCGGGGTGGAGACCCAGTACTTC. Translated, it gives CSGAQRTSGVETQYF.

This clonotype was seen more than once but under ten times. V gene TRBV20-1 combines with J gene TRBJ2-3; 7 nucleotides agree with TRBD1. Germline V CDR1 and CDR2: DFQATT, SNEGSKA (reference sequence). This CDR3 region has 14 residues. The ends lost 3 bases at V and 1 base at J; junction bases unmatched: 4. CDR3 sequence (DNA): TGCAGTGCTAGCGATCAGGGGGGCACAGATACGCAGTATTTT. This translates into CSASDQGGTDTQYF.

This clonotype came up many times. The chain employs TRBV20-1 and TRBJ1-1; tentatively, D is TRBD1 (6 bases). There are 13 residues in the CDR3. The germline gives CDR1 DFQATT, CDR2 SNEGSKA (reference sequence). Trimming took off 6 bases at V and 2 bases at J, with 13 bases between the two ends. CDR3 sequence reads: CSARGHSNTEAFF. The CDR3 nucleotides are TGCAGTGCCAGGGGACACTCAAACACTGAAGCTTTCTTT.

The chain recombines TRBV12-3 or TRBV12-4 with TRBJ2-3; 8 bases line up with TRBD2. V shed 8 bases and J 5 bases; nucleotides not matched to a gene: 12. This CDR3 spans 15 amino acids. The CDR3 region has the DNA TGTGCCAGCCTAAAGCGGGGGTCGGCGGGAGATACGCAGTATTTT. This translates into CASLKRGSAGDTQYF.

The rearrangement uses TRBV20-1 and TRBJ2-3; D possibly corresponds to TRBD1 (6 bases). This CDR3 spans 14 amino acids. The V gene's germline CDR1 is DFQATT and CDR2 SNEGSKA (reference sequence). Between the trimmed V and J ends, which lost 4 bases and 2 bases, there was a span of 13 bases. CDR3 region: CSAIDRRNTDTQYF. The CDR3 coding sequence is TGCAGTGCTATTGACAGGAGGAACACAGATACGCAGTATTTT.

In its sample, this clonotype was seen many times. The CDR3 bases are TGTGCCAGCAGCCTCTTTCGGGACAATCAGCCCCAGCATTTT. Translation gives CASSLFRDNQPQHF. The gene calls are TRBV3-1 and TRBJ1-5, with unresolved D. This CDR3 contains 14 residues. Germline V gene data show CDR1 as LGHDT and CDR2 as YNNKEL (reference sequence). The V end lost 4 bases, the J end lost 3 bases, and 10 bases lay between the germline ends.

This clonotype appeared many times. V is TRBV29-1 and J is TRBJ1-1, with unresolved D. The V end was cut by 6 bases, the J end by 5 bases, with 10 bases between. The CDR3 has 11 residues. CDR1 is SQVTM and CDR2 is ANQGSEA in the germline V gene. CDR3 coding DNA: TGCAGCGTCGTAAAAAGGACTGAAGCTTTCTTT. The encoded protein is CSVVKRTEAFF.

This clonotype was counted many times. V gene TRBV28 combines with J gene TRBJ2-3, with D possibly TRBD1 on 5 matching bases. The CDR3 consists of 13 residues. V lost 11 bases and J 0 bases, leaving 12 bases between the germline ends. Germline lookup yields CDR1 MDHEN and CDR2 SYDVKM. The CDR3 sequence is CAGQGASTDTQYF. The CDR3 bases are TGTGCCGGGCAGGGTGCTAGCACAGATACGCAGTATTTT.

This clonotype was seen more than once but under ten times. The J gene is TRBJ2-5, the V gene TRBV5-8, with 13 bases that match TRBD2. This CDR3 spans 16 amino acids. With 1 base clipped from V and 5 bases from J, the junction kept 5 bases outside the gene matches. Looked up from germline, CDR1 is SGHTS and CDR2 is YDEGEE. CDR3 amino acids: CASSLQTSGGLETQYF. The DNA for the CDR3 is TGTGCCAGCAGCTTGCAGACTAGCGGGGGGTTGGAGACCCAGTACTTC.

This clonotype was picked up many times. The DNA of the CDR3 is TGCAGTGCTAGACGACAGGGGGCAGGCAATCAGCCCCAGCATTTT. Its protein product is CSARRQGAGNQPQHF. V is TRBV20-1 and J is TRBJ1-5; 10 nucleotides match TRBD1. In germline, CDR1 is DFQATT, CDR2 SNEGSKA (reference sequence). The CDR3 extends over 15 amino acids. V lost 2 bases, J lost 2 bases, and 3 bases stayed unmatched.

This chain connects TRBV12-3 or TRBV12-4 to TRBJ2-2; D might be TRBD1 or TRBD2, each matching 5 bases. Trimming removed 2 bases from V and 3 bases from J, with 10 bases in between. The CDR3 extends over 15 amino acids. The DNA of the CDR3 is TGTGCCAGCAGTTTACTGGGGACGGACACCGGGGAGCTGTTTTTT. Translated: CASSLLGTDTGELFF.

The genes are TRBV10-3 and TRBJ2-3; D call uncertain. The CDR3 sequence is 13 residues long. Germline assignment: CDR1 ENHRY and CDR2 SYGVKD. The V and J ends lost 3 bases and 2 bases respectively, with 6 bases between them. In DNA form, the CDR3 reads TGTGCCATCAGTGATGGAGACACAGATACGCAGTATTTT. The encoded protein is CAISDGDTDTQYF.